The 30 T cell receptor beta chains listed next were all sequenced from one sample in a study of cytomegalovirus exposure and HLA in healthy donors. Primers: 60 Vbeta forward and 13 Jbeta reverse. Measured with immunoSEQ multiplex PCR; TCRdb has only the in-frame clones, and not every one. The repertoire holds roughly 120,000 clones, with 80% as singletons. The sample was PBMCs. The receptors come from a man aged 25 to 40 in good health and CMV-seronegative.

This clone has a handful of counts. This chain connects TRBV7-8 to TRBJ2-7, with D possibly being TRBD2 (5 bases). Trimming removed 9 bases at V and 1 base at J, with 19 bases between. The germline gives CDR1 SGHVS, CDR2 FQNEAQ. This CDR3 is built from 15 residues. The CDR3 reads CASQEASRESYEQYF. DNA for the CDR3: TGTGCCAGTCAGGAGGCTAGTCGTGAATCCTACGAGCAGTACTTC.

This rearrangement joins TRBV14 to TRBJ2-1, with a possible D match to TRBD2 (6 bases). Trimming removed 3 bases at V and 8 bases at J, with 32 bases between. The germline V gene encodes CDR1 SGHDN and CDR2 FVKESK. This CDR3 contains 20 residues. The CDR3 DNA sequence: TGTGCCAGCAGCCACAACCGAGGAATTCGAGAGACTAGGAATTGGGATGAGCAGTTCTTC. Translation gives CASSHNRGIRETRNWDEQFF.

The V gene is TRBV29-1, the J gene TRBJ2-7, with 9 bases aligning to TRBD1. Germline V gives CDR1 SQVTM, CDR2 ANQGSEA. The CDR3 is 14 amino acids. V was clipped by 3 bases and J by 2 bases; unmatched bases: 5. The CDR3, as DNA: TGCAGCGTTGATTCGGGACAGGGACCCTACGAGCAGTACTTC. Amino acid sequence: CSVDSGQGPYEQYF.

This chain links TRBV30 with TRBJ2-3; 10 bases are a match to TRBD2. V lost 4 bases to trimming and J lost 1 base; unmatched junction nucleotides: 2. Looked up from germline, CDR1 is GTSNPN and CDR2 is SVGIG (reference sequence). This CDR3 is built from 14 residues. This chain's CDR3 is CAWTLAGGTDTQYF. The CDR3 nucleotides read TGTGCCTGGACCCTAGCGGGAGGCACAGATACGCAGTATTTT.

This clone has more than one count but fewer than ten. The chain uses TRBV4-2 and TRBJ2-3, with D possibly being TRBD2 (6 bases). The CDR3 is 12 residues long. V lost 5 bases and J lost 14, with 17 bases in between. Germline V lookup: CDR1 LGHNA, CDR2 YNFKEQ. The CDR3 region is CASSGTGTGRYF. DNA of the CDR3: TGTGCCAGCAGCGGCACTGGGACCGGGAGGTATTTT.

This clone was recorded once. The V and J genes are TRBV7-9 and TRBJ2-1; possibly TRBD2 for D (6 bases). Trimming removed 8 bases at V and 8 bases at J, with 16 bases between. The CDR3 is 13 residues long. The germline CDR1 and CDR2 sequences are SEHNR and FQNEAQ (reference sequence). CDR3 coding DNA: TGTGCCAGCGGTGTACTAGCTGCCCATGAGCAGTTCTTC. Encoded protein: CASGVLAAHEQFF.

This chain links TRBV4-2 with TRBJ2-7; maybe TRBD2 (6 bases). CDR3 size: 18 residues. V was trimmed by 1 base and J by 2 bases, leaving 21 bases between them. In germline, CDR1 is LGHNA, CDR2 YNFKEQ. CDR3 amino acids: CASSQVHRDSVSAYEQYF. CDR3 nucleotide sequence: TGTGCCAGCAGCCAAGTTCACCGGGACTCAGTTTCTGCCTACGAGCAGTACTTC.

The chain is built from TRBV5-4 and TRBJ2-7, with no clear D. The CDR3 spans 14 residues. The germline V gene encodes CDR1 SGHNT and CDR2 YYREEE (reference sequence). Trimming left V 6 bases short and J 3 bases short, with 16 bases between. CDR3 nucleotides: TGTGCCAGCAACAATGGTCTAGGATTCTACGAGCAGTACTTC. Its protein is CASNNGLGFYEQYF.

This chain joins TRBV5-8 and TRBJ1-5; 8 positions agree with TRBD1. The J segment lost 4 bases and the V segment lost 0 bases, leaving 3 bases of the junction unmatched. The CDR3 spans 15 residues. Germline assignment: CDR1 SGHTS and CDR2 YDEGEE. The CDR3 DNA reads TGTGCCAGCAGCTTGGGATACAGGGGGAATCAGCCCCAGCATTTT. The encoded protein is CASSLGYRGNQPQHF.

The chain joins TRBV5-1 to TRBJ1-2; D is unresolved. V was trimmed by 4 bases and J by 4 bases, leaving 14 bases between them. This CDR3 is built from 14 residues. Germline loops: CDR1 SGHRS, CDR2 YFSETQ. CDR3 DNA: TGCGCCAGCAGCACGACCCGTCCGGGCTATGGCTACACCTTC. Encoded protein: CASSTTRPGYGYTF.

The chain employs TRBV2 and TRBJ1-5; perhaps TRBD1 as D (6 bases). The CDR3 runs to 13 residues. The germline V gene encodes CDR1 SNHLY and CDR2 FYNNEI. Between the trimmed V and J ends, which lost 7 bases and 6 bases, there was a span of 13 bases. CDR3 in amino acids: CASIQGLFQPQHF. The CDR3 DNA sequence: TGTGCCAGCATCCAGGGGCTCTTTCAGCCCCAGCATTTT. Looking up the rest from reference TRBV2 and TRBJ1-5 gives the full variable domain: EPEVTQTPSHQVTQMGQEVILRCVPISNHLYFYWYRQILGQKVEFLVSFYNNEISEKSEIFDDQFSVERPDGSNFTLKIRSTKLEDSAMYFCASIQGLFQPQHFGDGTRLSIL.

DNA of the CDR3: TGTGCTAGTGGTTTGGCTAGCGGGAAGGAGCCCGAGCAGTACTTC. This sequence encodes CASGLASGKEPEQYF. The chain links TRBV12-5 to TRBJ2-7, with 9 nucleotides matching TRBD2. V shed 1 base and J 6 bases; nucleotides not matched to a gene: 7. The germline V gene has CDR1 LGHNT and CDR2 FRNRAP. The length of the CDR3 is 15 residues.

V and J are TRBV5-1 and TRBJ1-1; D is ambiguous. CDR1 SGHRS and CDR2 YFSETQ come from the germline V gene. CDR3 length: 13 residues. V was trimmed by 4 bases and J by 1 base, leaving 8 bases between them. The CDR3 coding sequence is TGCGCCAGCAGCGGGGAGGCGAACACTGAAGCTTTCTTT. Residues: CASSGEANTEAFF.

Details on this clone: The junction and the germline gene differ at one end; a read error may be behind it. This chain connects TRBV29-1 to TRBJ1-2, with D maybe TRBD1 (6 bases). The CDR3 spans 14 residues. CDR1 SQVTM and CDR2 ANQGSEA come from the germline V gene. In DNA form, the CDR3 reads TGCAGCGTTGAAGATCGGAACAGGGTGGATGGCTACCCCTTC. Translation: CSVEDRNRVDGYPF.

This clone was observed a single time. V usage is TRBV29-1 and J usage is TRBJ2-7; the match to TRBD2 covers 8 bases. From germline, CDR1 is SQVTM and CDR2 ANQGSEA. The junction had 10 bases not matched to a gene; V was cut back by 5 bases and J by 4 bases. CDR3 length: 14 amino acids. CDR3 in DNA: TGCAGCGTTTCAGGGACTAGTTCTGATTACGAGCAGTACTTC. It codes for CSVSGTSSDYEQYF.

The V gene is TRBV6-5, the J gene TRBJ1-2; 8 nucleotides match TRBD1. Germline values: CDR1 MNHEY, CDR2 SVGAGI. The CDR3 length is 15 residues. Unmatched junction bases numbered 11, after V lost 6 bases and J lost 5 bases. The CDR3, as DNA: TGTGCCAGCAGAGATGGGGGACAGGCACCGTATGGCTACACCTTC. This sequence encodes CASRDGGQAPYGYTF.

This chain connects TRBV10-2 to TRBJ2-1; TRBD2 agrees at 11 bases. Germline assignment: CDR1 WSHSY and CDR2 SAAADI. J was trimmed by 2 bases and V by 2 bases; bases with no gene match: 2. This CDR3 is 16 amino acids long. The CDR3 sequence: CASSEPGLAAYNEQFF. The CDR3 nucleotides read TGCGCCAGCAGTGAGCCGGGACTAGCGGCCTACAATGAGCAGTTCTTC.

The chain couples TRBV19 to TRBJ2-3; TRBD2 aligns across 13 bases. The germline gives CDR1 LNHDA, CDR2 SQIVND (reference sequence). The CDR3 sequence is 16 residues long. Trimming cost V 8 bases and J 6 bases; bases outside gene matches: 11. CDR3 DNA sequence: TGTGCCAGTCATCCCCGGACTAGCGGGAGACATGATACGCAGTATTTT. Residues: CASHPRTSGRHDTQYF.

The V and J genes are TRBV9 and TRBJ2-5, with 9 bases aligning to TRBD2. CDR3 length equals 16 residues. Germline V gives CDR1 SGDLS, CDR2 YYNGEE. V gave up 0 bases and J gave up 2 bases; unmatched junction bases: 5. Here the CDR3 reads CASSVAGLAGQETQYF. CDR3 DNA sequence: TGTGCCAGCAGCGTAGCTGGTCTAGCGGGGCAAGAGACCCAGTACTTC.

J is TRBJ2-2 and V is TRBV5-1; tentatively, D is TRBD1 (7 bases). CDR3 length: 17 amino acids. The germline V gene has CDR1 SGHRS and CDR2 YFSETQ. V dropped 2 bases and J dropped 5 bases, with 19 bases sitting between them. The CDR3 bases are TGCGCCAGCAGCTTTTCGTCTTCAGGGGGAGGTACCGGGGAGCTGTTTTTT. Protein product: CASSFSSSGGGTGELFF.

Only one count was recorded for this clone. The chain links TRBV19 to TRBJ1-5, with D possibly matching TRBD1 (5 bases). Germline values: CDR1 LNHDA, CDR2 SQIVND (reference sequence). Trimming took 1 base from V and 5 from J, leaving 12 bases between them. This CDR3 comprises 15 residues. CDR3 DNA: TGTGCCAGTAGTATAGCCCAGGGAGGGCATCAGCCCCAGCATTTT. Protein product: CASSIAQGGHQPQHF.

V gene TRBV7-2 combines with J gene TRBJ2-7, with 8 bases matching TRBD1. The CDR3 sequence is 16 residues long. V lost 5 bases and J lost 3; bases outside the gene matches: 12. Germline lookup yields CDR1 SGHTA and CDR2 FQGNSA. The CDR3 region is CASSPRPTGDNYEQYF. The CDR3 region has the DNA TGTGCCAGCAGCCCACGACCGACAGGGGACAACTACGAGCAGTACTTC.

Here the CDR3 DNA reads TGTGCCACTCGAGACAGTAGTCCTAATGAAAAACTGTTTTTT. This encodes CATRDSSPNEKLFF. V gene TRBV2 combines with J gene TRBJ1-4, with a possible D match to TRBD1 (5 bases). There are 14 residues in the CDR3. The germline V gene has CDR1 SNHLY and CDR2 FYNNEI. V lost 10 bases, J lost 3 bases, and 15 bases lay in between.

This chain links TRBV5-4 with TRBJ1-2, with TRBD1 matching 7 bases. After removal of 4 bases from V and 3 bases from J, the junction contained 3 bases not matched to a gene. The CDR3 consists of 13 residues. Per the germline V gene, CDR1 is SGHNT and CDR2 is YYREEE (reference sequence). The CDR3 nucleotides are TGTGCCAGCAGCCCAACAGGGGACTATGGCTACACCTTC. Amino acids: CASSPTGDYGYTF.

The CDR3, as DNA: TGTGCCAGCAGTGAGCAGGGGGATAACTATGGCTACACCTTC. Amino acids: CASSEQGDNYGYTF. The chain uses TRBV2 and TRBJ1-2, with 7 bases matching TRBD1. CDR3 length equals 14 residues. The V and J ends lost 3 bases and 1 base, in that order; junction bases with no gene match: 2. Germline loops: CDR1 SNHLY, CDR2 FYNNEI.

The chain combines TRBV10-3 with TRBJ1-1; TRBD1 agrees at 10 bases. This CDR3 contains 12 residues. The V and J ends lost 7 bases and 8 bases, in that order; junction bases with no gene match: 4. The germline gives CDR1 ENHRY, CDR2 SYGVKD. This CDR3 is CAIIGQGGEAFF. CDR3 DNA sequence: TGTGCCATCATTGGACAGGGGGGAGAAGCTTTCTTT.

The chain carries TRBV7-3 and TRBJ2-7; 13 bases are a match to TRBD2. The CDR3 is made up of 16 amino acids. The germline CDR1 and CDR2 sequences are SGHTA and FQGTGA. Trimming took 5 bases from V and 7 from J; bases not matched to a gene: 11. The CDR3 reads CASSPRGLAGPGEQYF. The CDR3, as DNA: TGTGCCAGCAGCCCAAGGGGACTAGCGGGACCAGGAGAGCAGTACTTC.

V and J are TRBV14 and TRBJ2-2, with 7 positions matching TRBD2. V shed 6 bases and J 8 bases; nucleotides not matched to a gene: 12. Germline CDR1 and CDR2: SGHDN and FVKESK. This CDR3 comprises 15 residues. CDR3 sequence: CASRLSGTPRGELFF. The DNA of the CDR3 is TGTGCCAGCAGACTGAGCGGGACTCCCAGAGGGGAGCTGTTTTTT.

A note on this clone: A junction boundary mismatches the germline segment, possibly from a read error. This CDR3 reads CSSSLGENHVRYGYTF. For the CDR3, the DNA is TGTTCCAGCAGCTTAGGCGAGAATCACGTCCGGTATGGCTACACCTTC. The chain couples TRBV7-9 to TRBJ1-2; no firm D call. The CDR3 extends over 16 amino acids. Germline values: CDR1 SEHNR, CDR2 FQNEAQ (reference sequence).

The V gene is TRBV5-1, the J gene TRBJ1-5; TRBD1 aligns across 7 bases. Germline lookup yields CDR1 SGHRS and CDR2 YFSETQ. The CDR3 is 16 amino acids. V lost 6 bases, J lost 1 base, and 10 bases stayed unmatched. CDR3 coding DNA: TGCGCCAGCAAGGGGGCTAGGGGGCTAAGCAATCAGCCCCAGCATTTT. Encoded protein: CASKGARGLSNQPQHF. Filled out from reference TRBV5-1 and TRBJ1-5, the complete variable domain reads KAGVTQTPRYLIKTRGQQVTLSCSPISGHRSVSWYQQTPGQGLQFLFEYFSETQRNKGNFPGRFSGRQFSNSRSEMNVSTLELGDSALYLCASKGARGLSNQPQHFGDGTRLSIL.